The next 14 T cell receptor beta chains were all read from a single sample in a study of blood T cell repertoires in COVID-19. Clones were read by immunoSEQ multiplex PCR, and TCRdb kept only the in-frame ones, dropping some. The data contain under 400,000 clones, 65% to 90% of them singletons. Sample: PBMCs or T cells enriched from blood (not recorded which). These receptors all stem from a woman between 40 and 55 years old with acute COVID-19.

CDR3 in amino acids: CASSQESTVNGYTF. The CDR3 bases are TGTGCCAGCTCCCAAGAGTCCACTGTTAATGGCTACACCTTC. The chain has TRBV11-2 and TRBJ1-2; D gene ambiguous. Germline V gene lookup returns CDR1 SGHAT and CDR2 FQNNGV. This CDR3 comprises 14 residues. V lost 8 bases, J lost 6 bases, and 19 bases lay in between.

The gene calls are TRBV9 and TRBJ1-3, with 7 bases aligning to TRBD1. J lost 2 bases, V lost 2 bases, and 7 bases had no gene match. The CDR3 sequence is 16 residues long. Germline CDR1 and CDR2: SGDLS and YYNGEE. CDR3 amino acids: CASSVSDRATGNTIYF. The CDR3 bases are TGTGCCAGCAGCGTTTCCGACAGGGCCACTGGAAACACCATATATTTT.

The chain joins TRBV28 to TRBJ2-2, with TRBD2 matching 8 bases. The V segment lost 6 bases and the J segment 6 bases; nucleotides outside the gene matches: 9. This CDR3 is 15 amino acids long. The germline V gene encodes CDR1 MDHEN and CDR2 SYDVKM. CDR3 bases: TGTGCCAGCAGAGGTGTAAGTAGCGGGGCCGGGGAGCTGTTTTTT. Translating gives CASRGVSSGAGELFF.

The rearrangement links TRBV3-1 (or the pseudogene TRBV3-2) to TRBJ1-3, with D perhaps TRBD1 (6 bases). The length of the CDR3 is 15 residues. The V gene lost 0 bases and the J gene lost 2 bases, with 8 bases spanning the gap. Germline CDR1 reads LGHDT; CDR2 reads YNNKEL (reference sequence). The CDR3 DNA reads TGTGCCAGCAGCCAAGAGAGGACAGCTGGAAACACCATATATTTT. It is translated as CASSQERTAGNTIYF.

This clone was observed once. DNA of the CDR3: TGTGCCAGCAGCGATCCAGGGGCGGAGACCCAGTACTTC. Amino acids: CASSDPGAETQYF. The chain is built from TRBV5-5 and TRBJ2-5; possibly TRBD1 for D (6 bases). The germline CDR1 and CDR2 sequences are SGHKS and YYEKEE (reference sequence). The V and J ends lost 4 bases and 5 bases respectively, with 12 bases between them. This CDR3 is 13 amino acids long.

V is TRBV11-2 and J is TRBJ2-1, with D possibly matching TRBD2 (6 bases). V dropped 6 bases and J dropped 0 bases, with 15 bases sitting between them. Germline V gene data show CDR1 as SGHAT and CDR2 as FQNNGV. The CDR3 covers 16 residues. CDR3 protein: CASSPTSLSSYNEQFF. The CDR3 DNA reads TGTGCCAGCAGTCCTACTAGCCTAAGCTCCTACAATGAGCAGTTCTTC. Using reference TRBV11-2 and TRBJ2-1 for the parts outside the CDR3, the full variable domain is EAGVAQSPRYKIIEKRQSVAFWCNPISGHATLYWYQQILGQGPKLLIQFQNNGVVDDSQLPKDRFSAERLKGVDSTLKIQPAKLEDSAVYLCASSPTSLSSYNEQFFGPGTRLTVL.

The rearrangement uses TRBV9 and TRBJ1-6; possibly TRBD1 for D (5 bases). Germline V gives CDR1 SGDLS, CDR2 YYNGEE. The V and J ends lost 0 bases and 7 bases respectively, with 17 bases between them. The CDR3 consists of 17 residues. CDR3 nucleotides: TGTGCCAGCAGCGTAGGGGGAGGCAGGGAGGACAATTCACCCCTCCACTTT. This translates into CASSVGGGREDNSPLHF.

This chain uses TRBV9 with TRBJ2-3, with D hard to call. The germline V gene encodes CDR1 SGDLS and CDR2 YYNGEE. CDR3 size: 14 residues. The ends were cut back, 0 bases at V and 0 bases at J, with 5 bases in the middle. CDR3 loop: CASSVDGSTDTQYF. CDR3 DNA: TGTGCCAGCAGCGTAGATGGCAGCACAGATACGCAGTATTTT.

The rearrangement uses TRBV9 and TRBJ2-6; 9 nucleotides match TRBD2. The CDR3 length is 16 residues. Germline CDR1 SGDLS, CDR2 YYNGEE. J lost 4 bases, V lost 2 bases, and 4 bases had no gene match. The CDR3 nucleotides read TGTGCCAGCAGCGTGCGGGGGGGGCCCGGGGCCAACGTCCTGACTTTC. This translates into CASSVRGGPGANVLTF.

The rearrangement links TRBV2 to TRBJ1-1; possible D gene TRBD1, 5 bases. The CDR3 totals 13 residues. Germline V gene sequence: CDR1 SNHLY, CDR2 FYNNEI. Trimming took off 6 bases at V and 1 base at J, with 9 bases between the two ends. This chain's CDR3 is CASRITGNTEAFF. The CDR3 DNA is TGTGCCAGCAGGATAACAGGGAACACTGAAGCTTTCTTT.

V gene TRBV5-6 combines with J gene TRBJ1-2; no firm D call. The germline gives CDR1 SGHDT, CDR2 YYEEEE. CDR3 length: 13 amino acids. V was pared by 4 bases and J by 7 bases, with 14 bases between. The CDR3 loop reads CASSRYRGGGYTF. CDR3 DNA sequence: TGTGCCAGCAGCAGATATCGCGGAGGTGGCTACACCTTC.

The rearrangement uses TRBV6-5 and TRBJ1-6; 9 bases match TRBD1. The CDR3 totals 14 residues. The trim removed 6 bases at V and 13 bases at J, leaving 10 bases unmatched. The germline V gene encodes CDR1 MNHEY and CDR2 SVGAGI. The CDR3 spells CASSLGTGIKPLHF. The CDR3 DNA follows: TGTGCCAGCAGCCTCGGGACAGGGATTAAGCCCCTCCACTTT.

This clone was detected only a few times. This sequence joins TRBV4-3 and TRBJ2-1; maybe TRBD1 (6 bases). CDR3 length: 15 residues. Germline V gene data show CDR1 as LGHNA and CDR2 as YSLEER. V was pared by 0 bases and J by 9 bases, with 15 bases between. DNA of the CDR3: TGCGCCAGCAGCCAAGATCAGTGGGGGCCCGGTGAGCAGTTCTTC. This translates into CASSQDQWGPGEQFF.

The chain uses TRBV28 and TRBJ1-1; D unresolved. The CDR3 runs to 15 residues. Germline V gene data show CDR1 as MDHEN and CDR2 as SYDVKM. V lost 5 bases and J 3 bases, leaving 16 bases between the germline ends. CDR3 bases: TGTGCCAGCAGTCAGACAAGTGGTCGTGACACTGAAGCTTTCTTT. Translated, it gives CASSQTSGRDTEAFF.